What follows is one TCR beta chain and its context. The V segment lost 5 bases and the J segment 5 bases; nucleotides outside the gene matches: 14. The CDR3 covers 17 residues. Germline V gene data show CDR1 as PRHDT and CDR2 as FYEKMQ (reference sequence). RNA was extracted with the RNeasy kit, and a quantity of roughly 0.5 to 1 ug was reverse transcribed using random hexamers. The CDR3 of TCR beta was amplified by immunoSEQ multiplex PCR across 54 Vbeta and 13 Jbeta. Each CDR3 protein is one row after TCRdb ran MiXCR on the immunoSEQ multiplex PCR reads. The sample consists of tens of thousands of distinct CDR3 sequences, 93% of them appearing once. This entry is derived from a study of CD8 T cells in Susac syndrome.

This chain connects TRBV13 to TRBJ2-2; 7 positions agree with TRBD2. Sequencing input: CD8+ T cells from PBMCs. The clonotype was recovered from a human donor in good health. CDR3 DNA: TGTGCCAGCAGCCCTACGGAGGCGGGAGTGTATACCGGGGAGCTGTTTTTT. It translates to CASSPTEAGVYTGELFF.